Presented here are 8 T cell receptor beta chains from one specimen sequenced in a study of blood T cell repertoires in COVID-19. The table came from immunoSEQ multiplex PCR; TCRdb's copy has only in-frame clones and leaves some out. The sample shows fewer than 300,000 clones, around 80% of them seen only once. The material sequenced was PBMCs or T cells enriched from blood (not recorded which). The receptors were gathered from a man aged 35-49 years who had been exposed to COVID-19.

This chain joins TRBV7-6 and TRBJ1-1; D is unclear. CDR1 is SGHVS and CDR2 is FNYEAQ in the germline V gene. This CDR3 contains 13 residues. Trimming pared 5 bases from V and 2 bases from J, leaving 9 bases between. The CDR3 reads CASSPVLNTEAFF. As DNA, the CDR3 is TGTGCCAGCAGCCCGGTCCTAAACACTGAAGCTTTCTTT. The full variable domain, with the rest looked up from reference TRBV7-6 and TRBJ1-1, is GAGVSQSPRYKVTKRGQDVALRCDPISGHVSLYWYRQALGQGPEFLTYFNYEAQQDKSGLPNDRFSAERPEGSISTLTIQRTEQRDSAMYRCASSPVLNTEAFFGQGTRLTVV.

V is TRBV11-2 and J is TRBJ1-2; D remains unclear. Germline values: CDR1 SGHAT, CDR2 FQNNGV. The CDR3 runs 13 residues. The V gene lost 9 bases and the J gene lost 0 bases, with 11 bases spanning the gap. The CDR3 loop is CASLIPANYGYTF. As DNA, the CDR3 is TGTGCCAGTCTTATCCCTGCTAACTATGGCTACACCTTC.

As concerns this clone: The limits of the CDR3 on the DNA are not certain, so only TCRdb's listed CDR3 is given. This chain connects TRBV10-1 to TRBJ2-1; TRBD2 is the table's D call and was not checked against the DNA. The CDR3 numbers 13 amino acids, ends counted. The germline gives CDR1 WNHNN, CDR2 SYGVQD (reference sequence). CDR3 protein: CASSILGSDEQFF.

The chain joins TRBV29-1 to TRBJ2-1, with 8 bases that match TRBD1. Per the germline V gene, CDR1 is SQVTM and CDR2 is ANQGSEA. This CDR3 has 14 residues. J was trimmed by 6 bases and V by 5 bases; bases with no gene match: 9. DNA of the CDR3: TGCAGCGTTTTCCCCCTACAGGGGGGCAATGAGCAGTTCTTC. Translation: CSVFPLQGGNEQFF.

The chain uses TRBV24-1 and TRBJ1-5; no definite D call. Trimming took off 5 bases at V and 3 bases at J, with 10 bases between the two ends. Germline loops: CDR1 KGHDR, CDR2 SFDVKD. The CDR3 runs 14 residues. The CDR3: CATSGQDANQPQHF. The DNA for the CDR3 is TGTGCCACCAGTGGGCAGGATGCCAATCAGCCCCAGCATTTT.

CDR3 region: CASSPQGTGDQPQHF. The CDR3 DNA follows: TGCGCCAGCAGCCCCCAAGGGACAGGGGATCAGCCCCAGCATTTT. The chain couples TRBV5-1 to TRBJ1-5; 10 bases map to TRBD1. CDR3 length equals 15 residues. The germline gives CDR1 SGHRS, CDR2 YFSETQ. With 4 bases clipped from V and 5 bases from J, the junction kept 6 bases outside the gene matches.

CDR3 sequence: CASSEGQGIEQYF. The CDR3, as DNA: TGTGCCAGCAGTGAGGGACAGGGGATCGAGCAGTACTTC. The rearrangement links TRBV12-3 or TRBV12-4 to TRBJ2-7; 10 bases map to TRBD1. Trimming at V came to 5 bases and at J to 6 bases, leaving 4 bases not matched to a gene. This CDR3 contains 13 residues.

The chain joins TRBV7-6 to TRBJ1-1; possibly TRBD1 for D (5 bases). With 0 bases removed from V and 7 bases from J, the gap between germline ends came to 15 bases. In germline, CDR1 is SGHVS, CDR2 FNYEAQ. This CDR3 region has 15 residues. The CDR3 DNA reads as TGTGCCAGCAGCTTAGCGCGGGGGGGATCGCATGAAGCTTTCTTT. The encoded protein is CASSLARGGSHEAFF.